This TCR beta chain originates from a study of blood T cell repertoires in COVID-19. Study background: Acute and convalescent COVID-19 specimens originated in the United States, Italy and Spain.

Original processing notes: Amplification of reference gene primers was used by the study to estimate nucleated cell counts. Only in-frame clones appear in the TCRdb table, and some are missing; sequencing was by immunoSEQ multiplex PCR. The V and J calls and clone size are taken from that table; D and trimming were inferred from the DNA. The sample lists approximately 85,000 clones; roughly 90% were seen once. Germline V gene lookup returns CDR1 MNHNY and CDR2 SVGAGI (reference sequence). There are 16 residues in the CDR3. V was clipped by 0 bases and J by 11 bases; unmatched bases: 9. This clone occurred a few times.

The clonotype was recovered from a man in his fifties with acute or convalescent COVID-19. This chain links TRBV6-6 with TRBJ1-6; TRBD1 matches 8 bases. Specimen: peripheral blood. Written as DNA, the CDR3 is TGTGCCAGCAGTTACTCGGGAGGGGACAGGCAGGCACCCCTCCACTTT. Encoded protein: CASSYSGGDRQAPLHF.